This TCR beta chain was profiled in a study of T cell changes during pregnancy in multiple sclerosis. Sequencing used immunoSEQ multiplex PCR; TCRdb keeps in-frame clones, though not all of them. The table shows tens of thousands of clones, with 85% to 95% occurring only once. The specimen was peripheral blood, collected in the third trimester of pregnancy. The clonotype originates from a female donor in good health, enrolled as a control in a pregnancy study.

CDR3 sequence reads: CAISSSVYNEQFF. For the CDR3, the DNA is TGTGCCATCAGTTCGTCTGTTTACAATGAGCAGTTCTTC. V usage is TRBV10-3 and J usage is TRBJ2-1; D remains ambiguous. CDR1 ENHRY and CDR2 SYGVKD come from the germline V gene. The V end was cut by 5 bases, the J end by 4 bases, with 9 bases between. The CDR3 is 13 amino acids.